One and the same sample provided the 2 T cell receptor beta chains below, sequenced in a study of radiotherapy plus CTLA-4 blockade in lung cancer listed by TCRdb under 2018. Library prep was done by the immunoSEQ multiplex PCR assay. TCRdb provides this immuneACCESS table in a form limited to in-frame rearrangements. Some clones are lacking; in checked studies, under half of them reflect an unresolved V gene, and why the rest are absent is not known. The sample table contains about 86,000 clones; only one count was recorded for 83% of them. The ten top clones hold 0.75% to 0.95% of the sample. The sample in question was peripheral blood, obtained from a patient treated with radiotherapy plus ipilimumab. The receptors were sampled from a human donor with non-small cell lung cancer who had stable disease on radiotherapy plus ipilimumab.

The genes are TRBV27 and TRBJ1-6; 7 bases fit TRBD1. V was clipped by 9 bases and J by 1 base; unmatched bases: 3. The V gene's germline CDR1 is MNHEY and CDR2 SMNVEV (reference sequence). The CDR3 is made up of 14 amino acids. The CDR3 DNA reads TGTGCCAGTTGGACAGGATCCTATAATTCACCCCTCCACTTT. Translating gives CASWTGSYNSPLHF.

This clone was detected once. The rearrangement uses TRBV28 and TRBJ1-2; D gene ambiguous. Per the germline V gene, CDR1 is MDHEN and CDR2 is SYDVKM. Trimming removed 2 bases from V and 1 base from J, with 11 bases in between. This CDR3 is 15 amino acids long. CDR3 residues: CASSLVQVVNYGYTF. The CDR3 DNA follows: TGTGCCAGCAGTTTAGTTCAGGTGGTTAACTATGGCTACACCTTC.